What follows are 17 T cell receptor beta chains derived from one specimen sequenced in a study of T cells in Graves' hyperthyroidism and ophthalmopathy. Amplification of TCR beta CDR3 regions used RNA as the template. The HTBI set primed first-round TCR CDR3 RT-PCR. TCRdb redid the calling of the multiplex PCR reads with MiXCR, one entry per CDR3 protein. Among about 290,000 distinct CDR3 sequences listed, around 20% were seen once. Sequencing input: blood. Receptors were obtained from a man aged 50-59 years with Graves' ophthalmopathy.

In the case of this clonotype: At one end, the junction sequence differs from germline, possibly due to a read error. The chain has TRBV12-3 or TRBV12-4 and TRBJ1-4; 7 bases match TRBD1. The CDR3 has 15 amino acids. CDR3 in amino acids: CVSGLGTATNEKLFF. Written as DNA, the CDR3 is TGTGTCAGCGGTTTAGGGACAGCAACTAATGAAAAACTGTTTTTT.

Remarks on this clonotype: This clone may be a read error of a much larger clone one base away. The chain has TRBV7-2 and TRBJ1-1, with D unclear. V lost 4 bases and J lost 2, with 17 bases in between. CDR3 length: 16 amino acids. Germline values: CDR1 SGHTA, CDR2 FQGNSA. CDR3 protein: CASSSRFDPVNTEAFF. Written as DNA, the CDR3 is TGTGCCAGCAGCTCAAGATTCGACCCTGTTAACACTGAAGCTTTCTTT.

In its sample, this clonotype was seen a few times. The V and J genes are TRBV29-1 and TRBJ1-1; TRBD1 might be the D (6 bases). This CDR3 has 15 residues. CDR1 SQVTM and CDR2 ANQGSEA come from the germline V gene. Trimming left V 7 bases short and J 0 bases short, with 18 bases between. In DNA form, the CDR3 reads TGCAGCGCGACAGGTCGATCGCTCATGAACACTGAAGCTTTCTTT. Translation: CSATGRSLMNTEAFF.

This clonotype was recorded at least ten times. The V gene is TRBV11-2, the J gene TRBJ2-7; D gene uncertain. Per the germline V gene, CDR1 is SGHAT and CDR2 is FQNNGV. This CDR3 is 15 amino acids long. Between the trimmed V and J ends, which lost 5 bases and 0 bases, there was a span of 14 bases. In DNA, the CDR3 is TGTGCCAGCAGCCAATCAAGGGCCACCTCCTACGAGCAGTACTTC. It translates to CASSQSRATSYEQYF.

This chain uses TRBV7-2 with TRBJ2-1, with TRBD2 matching over 10 bases. Germline values: CDR1 SGHTA, CDR2 FQGNSA. After removal of 5 bases from V and 12 bases from J, the junction contained 16 bases not matched to a gene. The CDR3 is made up of 16 amino acids. In nucleotides, the CDR3 is TGTGCCAGCAGCCCCCCAAGCAGCGGGAGGGCCCGCAGGCAGTTCTTC. It translates to CASSPPSSGRARRQFF.

Regarding this clonotype: With a much larger clone just one base away, this may be a read error. The chain uses TRBV28 and TRBJ1-5; D remains unclear. Germline V gene lookup returns CDR1 MDHEN and CDR2 SYDVKM. This CDR3 region has 12 residues. The DNA of the CDR3 is TGTGCCAGCGGTTTTGGGGATCAGCCCCAGCATTTT. This codes for CASGFGDQPQHF.

This chain connects TRBV24-1 to TRBJ2-1, with TRBD2 identical over 11 bases. The CDR3 is made up of 18 amino acids. Germline assignment: CDR1 KGHDR and CDR2 SFDVKD. Losses at the gene ends were 0 bases for V and 8 bases for J; bases not matched to a gene: 11. The CDR3 loop is CATSDLKADLAGGHEQFF. The CDR3 DNA reads as TGTGCCACCAGTGATTTGAAGGCAGATCTAGCGGGAGGACATGAGCAGTTCTTC.

With respect to this clonotype: A much larger clone differs from this one at a single base, so this may be a read error. The J gene is TRBJ1-1, the V gene TRBV12-5; a weak D match, TRBD1 (5 bases). Per germline, CDR1 LGHNT and CDR2 FRNRAP. Trimming cost V 6 bases and J 3 bases, with 23 bases left between them. The CDR3 loop spans 17 amino acids. The CDR3 DNA reads as TGTGCTAGTGGGCTTCCTCCGGGACGGGGGGTACACACTGAAGCTTTCTTT. Amino acid sequence: CASGLPPGRGVHTEAFF.

This clonotype has a single count. The chain links TRBV19 to TRBJ2-6; D is unclear. The CDR3 sequence is 16 residues long. V was clipped by 5 bases and J by 1 base, with 12 bases between them. Germline loops: CDR1 LNHDA, CDR2 SQIVND (reference sequence). CDR3 sequence reads: CASSGRGGSGANVLTF. CDR3 DNA: TGTGCCAGTAGTGGAAGAGGTGGTTCTGGGGCCAACGTCCTGACTTTC.

This clonotype showed up many times. The V call is TRBV5-5, the J call TRBJ2-5; D call uncertain. The CDR3 contains 14 residues. In germline, CDR1 is SGHKS, CDR2 YYEKEE (reference sequence). V was pared by 2 bases and J by 3 bases, with 11 bases between. The CDR3 coding sequence is TGTGCCAGCAGCTTTTCCGGCACCGAAGAGACCCAGTACTTC. Encoded protein: CASSFSGTEETQYF.

There are many counts of this clonotype. The chain employs TRBV29-1 and TRBJ2-3; no reliable D call. The CDR3 extends over 12 amino acids. CDR1 is SQVTM, CDR2 ANQGSEA, per germline. Trimming removed 0 bases from V and 6 bases from J, with 7 bases in between. In nucleotides, the CDR3 is TGCAGCGTTGAAGACTCGATGGATACGCAGTATTTT. Its protein is CSVEDSMDTQYF.

This clonotype has ten or more counts. The chain recombines TRBV28 with TRBJ2-5; 8 nucleotides match TRBD1. V gave up 8 bases and J gave up 13 bases; unmatched junction bases: 21. Germline lookup yields CDR1 MDHEN and CDR2 SYDVKM. The CDR3 is 15 residues long. DNA of the CDR3: TGTGCCAGCTCGGCCGGGACAGGCTTATCAACCGACGGGTACTTC. This gives the protein CASSAGTGLSTDGYF.

This clonotype has ten or more counts. The chain combines TRBV20-1 with TRBJ2-2; 7 positions match TRBD2. The trim removed 4 bases at V and 1 base at J, leaving 6 bases unmatched. This CDR3 is built from 15 residues. Germline CDR1 and CDR2: DFQATT and SNEGSKA (reference sequence). The CDR3 loop reads CSATEGLQNTGELFF. Written as DNA, the CDR3 is TGCAGTGCTACTGAGGGACTACAGAACACCGGGGAGCTGTTTTTT.

This clonotype was observed many times. The CDR3 spells CASSSGTAWNEQFF. The CDR3 nucleotides are TGTGCCAGCAGCTCAGGGACCGCTTGGAATGAGCAGTTCTTC. The chain is built from TRBV7-3 and TRBJ2-1; D might be TRBD1 or TRBD2, each matching 5 bases. V was trimmed by 4 bases and J by 7 bases, leaving 14 bases between them. The CDR3 is 14 residues long. Germline CDR1 and CDR2: SGHTA and FQGTGA.

This clonotype was counted ten times or more. This chain links TRBV3-1 with TRBJ2-1; 7 nucleotides agree with TRBD2. CDR1 is LGHDT and CDR2 is YNNKEL in the germline V gene (reference sequence). After removal of 4 bases from V and 0 bases from J, the junction contained 3 bases not matched to a gene. The CDR3 is 15 amino acids. The CDR3 bases are TGTGCCAGCAGCCTCAGCGGGAACTCCTACAATGAGCAGTTCTTC. The encoded protein is CASSLSGNSYNEQFF.

The table lists this clonotype with a few counts. J is TRBJ2-3 and V is TRBV9; the match to TRBD2 covers 9 bases. V lost 3 bases to trimming and J lost 6 bases; unmatched junction nucleotides: 5. Germline CDR1 is SGDLS and CDR2 is YYNGEE. This CDR3 comprises 14 residues. CDR3 region: CASSGAGGSDTQYF. In nucleotides, the CDR3 is TGTGCCAGCAGCGGTGCGGGAGGGTCGGATACGCAGTATTTT.

This chain connects TRBV3-1 to TRBJ2-7; D is ambiguous. Germline V gives CDR1 LGHDT, CDR2 YNNKEL (reference sequence). The CDR3 has 15 residues. The V gene lost 0 bases and the J gene lost 1 base, with 10 bases spanning the gap. CDR3 loop: CASSQDEFRSYEQYF. The CDR3, as DNA: TGTGCCAGCAGCCAAGACGAGTTTCGATCCTACGAGCAGTACTTC.